This passage covers 24 T cell receptor beta chains from one sample sequenced in a study of blood T cell repertoires in COVID-19. Assay used: immunoSEQ multiplex PCR; TCRdb lists only in-frame clones, some missing. The sample records approximately 100,000 clones, about 89% being singletons. The sequenced sample was peripheral blood. All receptors come from a man aged 55-75 years with acute or convalescent COVID-19.

This chain uses TRBV28 with TRBJ2-3; TRBD2 might be the D (6 bases). V was shortened by 3 bases and J by 0 bases, with 7 bases between the two germline ends. Germline lookup yields CDR1 MDHEN and CDR2 SYDVKM. The CDR3 is 14 amino acids. The CDR3 loop is CASSFRESTDTQYF. The CDR3, as DNA: TGTGCCAGCAGTTTTCGGGAGAGCACAGATACGCAGTATTTT. Looking up the rest from reference TRBV28 and TRBJ2-3 gives the full variable domain: DVKVTQSSRYLVKRTGEKVFLECVQDMDHENMFWYRQDPGLGLRLIYFSYDVKMKEKGDIPEGYSVSREKKERFSLILESASTNQTSMYLCASSFRESTDTQYFGPGTRLTVL.

The J gene is TRBJ1-1, the V gene TRBV19; a possible D gene is TRBD1 (5 bases). Between the trimmed V and J ends, which lost 6 bases and 3 bases, there was a span of 11 bases. The CDR3 sequence is 13 residues long. Per the germline V gene, CDR1 is LNHDA and CDR2 is SQIVND (reference sequence). The CDR3 protein is CASSGGVYTEAFF. CDR3 DNA: TGTGCCAGTAGCGGAGGGGTTTACACTGAAGCTTTCTTT.

Only one count was recorded for this clone. CDR3 residues: CASSLEGGRGAGELFF. CDR3 nucleotides: TGTGCCAGCAGCTTAGAAGGCGGGAGGGGAGCCGGGGAGCTGTTTTTT. The rearrangement links TRBV11-3 to TRBJ2-2, with 9 positions matching TRBD2. CDR1 is SGHNT, CDR2 YENEEA, per germline. The CDR3 is 16 amino acids. J lost 6 bases, V lost 0 bases, and 5 bases had no gene match.

The CDR3 here is CASSAGQTYEQYV. The CDR3 DNA is TGTGCCAGCAGCGCTGGACAGACCTACGAGCAGTACGTC. The chain links TRBV11-3 to TRBJ2-7; D is perhaps TRBD1 (6 bases). The germline CDR1 and CDR2 sequences are SGHNT and YENEEA. The CDR3 has 13 residues. The germline V and J ends were trimmed by 5 bases and 2 bases, with 10 bases remaining between them.

The chain is built from TRBV9 and TRBJ1-4, with D tentatively TRBD1 (5 bases). Trimming cost V 0 bases and J 8 bases, with 11 bases left between them. This CDR3 comprises 14 residues. Germline-derived CDR1 and CDR2 are SGDLS and YYNGEE. In nucleotides, the CDR3 is TGTGCCAGCAGCGTAGGGGGCGATCGGGAAAAACTGTTTTTT. Translated, it gives CASSVGGDREKLFF.

The V gene is TRBV10-3, the J gene TRBJ1-2; a possible D gene is TRBD1 (6 bases). The CDR3 spans 15 residues. With 8 bases removed from V and 2 bases from J, the gap between germline ends came to 18 bases. Germline assignment: CDR1 ENHRY and CDR2 SYGVKD. The CDR3 DNA is TGTGCCATCGGTCCCTCCGGGACACCAAACTATGGCTACACCTTC. It codes for CAIGPSGTPNYGYTF.

The chain has TRBV5-4 and TRBJ1-2; possibly TRBD1 for D (6 bases). Trimming left V 4 bases short and J 4 bases short, with 17 bases between. CDR1 is SGHNT, CDR2 YYREEE, per germline (reference sequence). The CDR3 runs to 15 residues. CDR3: CASSPQGSSSYGYTF. The CDR3 DNA reads TGTGCCAGCAGCCCACAGGGATCTAGTAGCTATGGCTACACCTTC.

This rearrangement joins TRBV19 to TRBJ2-1; D is ambiguous. The V end lost 3 bases, the J end lost 2 bases, and 5 bases lay between the germline ends. CDR3 length: 13 residues. Germline CDR1 LNHDA, CDR2 SQIVND (reference sequence). CDR3 amino acids: CASSIFPYNEQFF. CDR3 DNA sequence: TGTGCCAGTAGTATCTTCCCCTACAATGAGCAGTTCTTC.

This clone appeared once. The chain combines TRBV7-6 with TRBJ1-1; D possibly corresponds to TRBD1 (5 bases). CDR3 length equals 15 residues. Germline assignment: CDR1 SGHVS and CDR2 FNYEAQ. Trimming pared 1 base from V and 3 bases from J, leaving 12 bases between. CDR3 nucleotides: TGTGCCAGCAGCTTAGGGCCGGCGGGGGACACTGAAGCTTTCTTT. Amino acids: CASSLGPAGDTEAFF. The full variable domain, in which reference TRBV7-6 and TRBJ1-1 provide the parts outside the CDR3, is GAGVSQSPRYKVTKRGQDVALRCDPISGHVSLYWYRQALGQGPEFLTYFNYEAQQDKSGLPNDRFSAERPEGSISTLTIQRTEQRDSAMYRCASSLGPAGDTEAFFGQGTRLTVV.

This sequence joins TRBV18 and TRBJ2-2; 7 bases are a match to TRBD1. The J segment lost 0 bases and the V segment lost 5 bases, leaving 3 bases of the junction unmatched. The CDR3 sequence is 15 residues long. The germline V gene encodes CDR1 KGHSH and CDR2 LQKENI. The CDR3 nucleotides are TGTGCCAGCTCAGGGACAGCAGCGAACACCGGGGAGCTGTTTTTT. It yields the protein CASSGTAANTGELFF.

The chain joins TRBV5-1 to TRBJ1-3, with 7 bases fitting TRBD1. CDR1 and CDR2 (germline): SGHRS, YFSETQ. The J segment lost 4 bases and the V segment lost 4 bases, leaving 2 bases of the junction unmatched. The CDR3 extends over 13 amino acids. In DNA, the CDR3 is TGCGCCAGCAGCGGGACAGTCGGAAACACCATATATTTT. It yields the protein CASSGTVGNTIYF.

The V and J genes are TRBV2 and TRBJ2-7; 9 bases are a match to TRBD1. Germline V lookup: CDR1 SNHLY, CDR2 FYNNEI. Germline trimming cut 6 bases from V and 3 bases from J; bases unmatched to any gene: 6. This CDR3 has 14 residues. CDR3 amino acids: CASRTGTGNYEQYV. The CDR3 bases are TGTGCCAGCAGAACAGGGACAGGGAACTACGAGCAGTACGTC.

The gene calls are TRBV11-3 and TRBJ1-1, with 7 nucleotides matching TRBD1. CDR3 size: 15 residues. Germline assignment: CDR1 SGHNT and CDR2 YENEEA. V gave up 5 bases and J gave up 1 base; unmatched junction bases: 7. CDR3 coding DNA: TGTGCCAGCAGCCGAACTGGACAGGCGAACACTGAAGCTTTCTTT. Protein: CASSRTGQANTEAFF.

As regards this clone: The junction departs from the called germline gene at one end, perhaps through a read error. The V gene is TRBV11-2, the J gene TRBJ2-3; perhaps TRBD1 as D (5 bases). The germline V gene encodes CDR1 SGHAT and CDR2 FQNNGV. This CDR3 comprises 14 residues. The CDR3 reads CASSLIQGTDTQYF. The DNA for the CDR3 is TGCGCCAGCAGCTTAATACAGGGCACAGATACGCAGTATTTT. The full variable domain, with the rest looked up from reference TRBV11-2 and TRBJ2-3, is EAGVAQSPRYKIIEKRQSVAFWCNPISGHATLYWYQQILGQGPKLLIQFQNNGVVDDSQLPKDRFSAERLKGVDSTLKIQPAKLEDSAVYLCASSLIQGTDTQYFGPGTRLTVL.

The chain combines TRBV28 with TRBJ1-4; 8 nucleotides align to TRBD1. Germline V CDR1 and CDR2: MDHEN, SYDVKM. This CDR3 is built from 14 residues. J gave up 5 bases and V 9 bases, and 8 bases lay outside the gene matches. Here the CDR3 reads CARRRQGSNEKLFF. CDR3 sequence (DNA): TGTGCCAGGCGCAGACAGGGGAGCAATGAAAAACTGTTTTTT. The variable domain in full, with the rest retrieved from reference TRBV28 and TRBJ1-4, is DVKVTQSSRYLVKRTGEKVFLECVQDMDHENMFWYRQDPGLGLRLIYFSYDVKMKEKGDIPEGYSVSREKKERFSLILESASTNQTSMYLCARRRQGSNEKLFFGSGTQLSVL.

The chain recombines TRBV7-9 with TRBJ1-2; D is unclear. CDR1 is SEHNR and CDR2 is FQNEAQ in the germline V gene (reference sequence). The CDR3 spans 15 residues. The V end was cut by 6 bases, the J end by 5 bases, with 19 bases between. CDR3 protein: CASSFRHALPYGYTF. The CDR3 bases are TGTGCCAGCAGTTTCCGCCACGCGCTACCATATGGCTACACCTTC.

V and J are TRBV30 and TRBJ2-3; 11 bases are a match to TRBD2. This CDR3 contains 15 residues. The V and J ends lost 0 bases and 4 bases, in that order; junction bases with no gene match: 3. Germline V CDR1 and CDR2: GTSNPN, SVGIG (reference sequence). The CDR3 spells CAWSVTSGSSDTQYF. The DNA for the CDR3 is TGTGCCTGGAGTGTAACTAGCGGGAGTTCAGATACGCAGTATTTT. The full variable domain, with the rest looked up from reference TRBV30 and TRBJ2-3, is SQTIHQWPATLVQPVGSPLSLECTVEGTSNPNLYWYRQAAGRGLQLLFYSVGIGQISSEVPQNLSASRPQDRQFILSSKKLLLSDSGFYLCAWSVTSGSSDTQYFGPGTRLTVL.

The chain combines TRBV14 with TRBJ1-2; 8 positions agree with TRBD1. Germline CDR1 and CDR2: SGHDN and FVKESK. The CDR3 has 15 amino acids. The V segment lost 0 bases and the J segment 4 bases; nucleotides outside the gene matches: 4. The CDR3 DNA follows: TGTGCCAGCAGCCAAGAAGGAGGGACAGGCTATGGCTACACCTTC. The encoded protein is CASSQEGGTGYGYTF. Complete variable domain (other parts from reference TRBV14 and TRBJ1-2): EAGVTQFPSHSVIEKGQTVTLRCDPISGHDNLYWYRRVMGKEIKFLLHFVKESKQDESGMPNNRFLAERTGGTYSTLKVQPAELEDSGVYFCASSQEGGTGYGYTFGSGTRLTVV.

The chain joins TRBV5-1 to TRBJ2-2, with 8 bases fitting TRBD2. The CDR3 is 14 residues long. Trimming removed 7 bases from V and 6 bases from J; junction bases left unmatched: 8. CDR1 and CDR2 (germline): SGHRS, YFSETQ. The CDR3 coding sequence is TGCGCCAGCTTCGGGGTAGCGGGATCCGGGGAGCTGTTTTTT. Its translation is CASFGVAGSGELFF.

The gene calls are TRBV28 and TRBJ1-5; D gene uncertain. V dropped 7 bases and J dropped 6 bases, with 13 bases sitting between them. Germline values: CDR1 MDHEN, CDR2 SYDVKM. CDR3 length equals 13 residues. The CDR3 protein is CASNRQVRQPQHF. DNA of the CDR3: TGTGCCAGCAATAGGCAGGTTCGTCAGCCCCAGCATTTT.

This chain joins TRBV19 and TRBJ2-5, with TRBD2 matching over 13 bases. After removal of 4 bases from V and 5 bases from J, the junction contained 10 bases not matched to a gene. The CDR3 totals 17 residues. Germline V gives CDR1 LNHDA, CDR2 SQIVND (reference sequence). Written as DNA, the CDR3 is TGTGCCAGTAGTACCTCAACCGGGACTAGCGGGAAGGAGACCCAGTACTTC. This gives the protein CASSTSTGTSGKETQYF.

The chain uses TRBV28 and TRBJ2-7, with 7 bases that match TRBD2. CDR1 and CDR2 from the germline V gene are MDHEN and SYDVKM. The V gene end was trimmed by 8 bases and the J gene end by 6 bases; junction bases not matched to a gene: 10. CDR3 length equals 13 residues. CDR3 sequence reads: CASGTGGPGEQYF. CDR3 bases: TGTGCCAGCGGAACGGGAGGCCCAGGCGAGCAGTACTTC.

This chain connects TRBV6-5 to TRBJ2-7; maybe TRBD2 (6 bases). Germline loops: CDR1 MNHEY, CDR2 SVGAGI. V was trimmed by 4 bases and J by 0 bases, leaving 7 bases between them. CDR3 length equals 13 residues. CDR3 nucleotides: TGTGCCAGCAGTTGGAGGGACTCCTACGAGCAGTACTTC. It translates to CASSWRDSYEQYF.

V and J are TRBV16 and TRBJ1-2; tentatively, D is TRBD1 (5 bases). The germline V gene has CDR1 KGHSY and CDR2 FQNENV. V gave up 0 bases and J gave up 3 bases, with 8 bases separating them. This CDR3 spans 14 amino acids. CDR3 DNA sequence: TGTGCCAGCAGCCAATCAGACAGTTACTATGGCTACACCTTC. Residues: CASSQSDSYYGYTF.